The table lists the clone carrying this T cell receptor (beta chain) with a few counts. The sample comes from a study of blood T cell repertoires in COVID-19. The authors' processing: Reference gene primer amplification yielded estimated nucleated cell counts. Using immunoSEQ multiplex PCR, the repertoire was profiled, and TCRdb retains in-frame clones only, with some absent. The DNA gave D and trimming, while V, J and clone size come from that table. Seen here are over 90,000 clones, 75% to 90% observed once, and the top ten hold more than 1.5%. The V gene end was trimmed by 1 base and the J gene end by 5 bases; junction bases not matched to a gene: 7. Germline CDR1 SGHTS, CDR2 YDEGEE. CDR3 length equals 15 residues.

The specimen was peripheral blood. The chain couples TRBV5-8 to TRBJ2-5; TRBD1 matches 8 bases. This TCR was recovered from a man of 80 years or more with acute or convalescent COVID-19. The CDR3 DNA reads TGTGCCAGCAGCTTGTCGGCAGGGGGCCGGGAGACCCAGTACTTC. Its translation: CASSLSAGGRETQYF.